This TCR beta chain was captured by sequencing in a study of Ad26.COV2.S vaccination and SARS-CoV-2 variants. Repertoires were generated with immunoSEQ multiplex PCR, while TCRdb's copy carries only in-frame clones and drops some. Of about half a million clones in the sample, roughly 87% were seen once. The CDR3 length is 19 residues. With V trimmed by 1 base and J by 0 bases, 11 bases remained unmatched. Germline V CDR1 and CDR2: SGHDN, FVKESK. Treatment given: some 19 received Ad26.COV2.S at low or high dose, single or two shots; a few received placebo; per-sample allocation not given. On day 63 after the first injection, vaccine and placebo recipients gave samples. Boston hosted the donor, who was an adult aged 18-55 years.

This TCR was sampled from a person aged 18 to 59 who received the Ad26.COV2.S COVID-19 vaccine or a placebo. This chain links TRBV14 with TRBJ1-5; 8 bases are shared with TRBD1. Source: peripheral blood, taken in a trial of Ad26.COV2.S vaccine versus placebo. The CDR3: CASSQVFPRTGNSNQPQHF. DNA of the CDR3: TGTGCCAGCAGCCAAGTTTTCCCTCGGACAGGGAATAGCAATCAGCCCCAGCATTTT.